The entry below gives a single TCR beta chain sequence along with its context. Its antigen is currently unknown. The sample's treatment: oral pan-JAK inhibitor, 5-10 mg twice daily. Sorting separated CD4+ and CD8+ T cells out of PBMCs. These data belong to a study of CD8+ T cells in alopecia areata. General study points: Many expanded lesional clones persisted in scalp and blood during tofacitinib treatment. Tofacitinib significantly brought down scalp clonality and expanded CD8+ clones among top 100. Especially in alopecia totalis/universalis, lesional scalp showed greater clonality than normal scalp did.

After isolation, RNA underwent reverse transcription to generate cDNA as the sequencing template. Assay used: immunoSEQ multiplex PCR; TCRdb lists only in-frame clones, some missing. Here the sample spans 120,000 or so clones, around 60% being singletons. J was trimmed by 4 bases and V by 4 bases; bases with no gene match: 9. This CDR3 region has 16 residues. The V gene's germline CDR1 is SGHDT and CDR2 YYEEEE. The rearrangement links TRBV5-6 to TRBJ2-1; 9 nucleotides agree with TRBD2. This specimen was CD4+ T cells sorted from blood, taken at week 4, from a patient treated with tofacitinib. This clonotype originated in a human donor with alopecia areata. CDR3 sequence (DNA): TGTGCCAGCAGCGCATATAGCGGGAGTGCGTACAATGAGCAGTTCTTC. This translates into CASSAYSGSAYNEQFF.